The subject of this entry is one T cell receptor beta chain. This sample is drawn from a study of cytomegalovirus exposure and HLA in healthy donors. PCR amplification relied on 60 Vbeta primers (plus 13 Jbeta primers). Method: immunoSEQ multiplex PCR; TCRdb's copy keeps in-frame clones and lacks some. The data hold over 100,000 clones, with around 80% observed a single time. The CDR3 length is 14 residues. The V and J ends lost 3 bases and 2 bases respectively, with 11 bases between them. Germline values: CDR1 LNHDA, CDR2 SQIVND (reference sequence). Sequenced sample: PBMCs. The source is a female donor in good health and CMV-seronegative. This sequence joins TRBV19 and TRBJ2-7; D might be TRBD1 (5 bases). CDR3 coding DNA: TGTGCCAGTAGTATTTCAACAGGAGCCTACGAGCAGTACTTC. Protein: CASSISTGAYEQYF. Supplemented by reference TRBV19 and TRBJ2-7, the full variable domain reads DGGITQSPKYLFRKEGQNVTLSCEQNLNHDAMYWYRQDPGQGLRLIYYSQIVNDFQKGDIAEGYSVSREKKESFPLTVTSAQKNPTAFYLCASSISTGAYEQYFGPGTRLTVT.